These 32 T cell receptor beta chains originate from one sample sequenced in a study of blood T cell repertoires in COVID-19. The repertoire was sequenced with immunoSEQ multiplex PCR; TCRdb's copy has only in-frame clones and lacks some. The sample carries some 210,000 clones, roughly 79% recorded once. The sequenced sample consisted of PBMCs or T cells enriched from blood (not recorded which). The receptors shown here come from a woman aged 50 to 60 with acute COVID-19.

This clone was counted a few times. The chain is built from TRBV6-2 or TRBV6-3 and TRBJ2-7, with 7 bases identical to TRBD1. This CDR3 spans 14 amino acids. V lost 4 bases, J lost 1 base, and 4 bases stayed unmatched. CDR1 is MNHEY and CDR2 is SVGEGT in the germline V gene. The CDR3 protein is CASSLPTGSYEQYF. CDR3 DNA sequence: TGTGCCAGCAGTTTACCGACAGGGTCCTACGAGCAGTACTTC.

The J gene is TRBJ1-2, the V gene TRBV7-2; a possible D gene is TRBD1 (5 bases). The CDR3 extends over 14 amino acids. Germline CDR1 is SGHTA and CDR2 is FQGNSA. Trimming shortened V by 5 bases and J by 7 bases, and 17 bases separated the two germline ends. The CDR3 here is CASSENRLPSGYTF. The CDR3, as DNA: TGTGCCAGCAGCGAGAACAGGTTACCCTCTGGCTACACCTTC.

V is TRBV7-9 and J is TRBJ2-1; a possible D gene is TRBD1 (5 bases). Trimming shortened V by 5 bases and J by 10 bases, and 24 bases separated the two germline ends. The CDR3 length is 16 residues. Germline lookup yields CDR1 SEHNR and CDR2 FQNEAQ (reference sequence). The CDR3 region has the DNA TGTGCCAGCAGCCCCGGTGCGCAGGGTTTTCTTCGAGAGCAGTTCTTC. Residues: CASSPGAQGFLREQFF.

V is TRBV10-3 and J is TRBJ1-5, with 10 positions matching TRBD1. The germline V gene has CDR1 ENHRY and CDR2 SYGVKD. V dropped 4 bases and J dropped 4; count of bases not matched to a gene: 4. There are 15 residues in the CDR3. The CDR3 protein is CAISAGTGDNQPQHF. CDR3 DNA sequence: TGTGCCATCAGTGCCGGGACAGGGGATAATCAGCCCCAGCATTTT.

This clone was counted once. The chain carries TRBV29-1 and TRBJ1-4; D not certain. V lost 7 bases and J 0 bases, leaving 6 bases between the germline ends. Germline V lookup: CDR1 SQVTM, CDR2 ANQGSEA. The CDR3 contains 12 residues. Here the CDR3 DNA reads TGCAGCGCCGTTGCAACTAATGAAAAACTGTTTTTT. Translated, it gives CSAVATNEKLFF.

The chain carries TRBV4-2 and TRBJ2-6; 10 nucleotides match TRBD1. CDR3 length: 19 residues. V lost 3 bases and J lost 4; bases outside the gene matches: 12. Germline-derived CDR1 and CDR2 are LGHNA and YNFKEQ. As DNA, the CDR3 is TGTGCCAGCAGCCAGAAGATGACAGGGGGCGCGGTGGGGGCCAACGTCCTGACTTTC. It codes for CASSQKMTGGAVGANVLTF.

This rearrangement joins TRBV27 to TRBJ1-2, with TRBD1 matching 11 bases. Trimming removed 8 bases from V and 6 bases from J; junction bases left unmatched: 8. The CDR3 covers 14 residues. CDR1 and CDR2 (germline): MNHEY, SMNVEV (reference sequence). In DNA form, the CDR3 reads TGTGCCAGCGGGATAGGGACAGGGGGACATGGCTACACCTTC. Translation: CASGIGTGGHGYTF.

As concerns this clone: Other DNA sequences in the sample encode the same CDR3. The genes are TRBV28 and TRBJ2-7; 12 bases agree with TRBD2. CDR3 length: 15 residues. Trimming cost V 5 bases and J 3 bases; bases outside gene matches: 5. The germline V gene encodes CDR1 MDHEN and CDR2 SYDVKM. For the CDR3, the DNA is TGTGCCAGCAGTCTCCGGACTAGCGGGAACTACGAGCAGTACTTC. Its translation: CASSLRTSGNYEQYF.

In this sample, this clone turned up a few times. This chain uses TRBV12-3 or TRBV12-4 with TRBJ1-2; D is possibly TRBD1 (5 bases). The CDR3 runs 13 residues. V was shortened by 1 base and J by 2 bases, with 5 bases between the two germline ends. The CDR3 bases are TGTGCCAGCAGTTTAGGGACAAACTATGGCTACACCTTC. As protein: CASSLGTNYGYTF.

The V gene is TRBV14, the J gene TRBJ2-7; 9 nucleotides agree with TRBD1. CDR1 SGHDN and CDR2 FVKESK come from the germline V gene. CDR3 length: 14 amino acids. The V gene end was trimmed by 1 base and the J gene end by 4 bases; junction bases not matched to a gene: 2. This CDR3 reads CASSQVGQGYEQYF. Written as DNA, the CDR3 is TGTGCCAGCAGCCAAGTCGGACAGGGGTACGAGCAGTACTTC.

As DNA, the CDR3 is TGCGCCAGCAGCTCGAGGACAGGGGTAAGCCACGAGCAGTACTTC. It codes for CASSSRTGVSHEQYF. The chain employs TRBV5-1 and TRBJ2-7; TRBD1 agrees at 9 bases. Germline V CDR1 and CDR2: SGHRS, YFSETQ. Trimming took 3 bases from V and 5 from J; bases not matched to a gene: 9. CDR3 length: 15 amino acids.

This chain uses TRBV11-2 with TRBJ2-1, with a possible D match to TRBD1 (5 bases). The germline gives CDR1 SGHAT, CDR2 FQNNGV. The CDR3 sequence is 14 residues long. Trimming cost V 5 bases and J 5 bases, with 13 bases left between them. For the CDR3, the DNA is TGTGCCAGCAGCGCAATCCCGACAGACAATGAGCAGTTCTTC. This encodes CASSAIPTDNEQFF.

This clone occurred once. The chain links TRBV14 to TRBJ2-2, with D maybe TRBD1 (5 bases). V was pared by 4 bases and J by 4 bases, with 7 bases between. Per the germline V gene, CDR1 is SGHDN and CDR2 is FVKESK. The CDR3 runs 13 residues. DNA of the CDR3: TGTGCCAGCAGCCGTCAGGGCACCGGGGAGCTGTTTTTT. This gives the protein CASSRQGTGELFF. The variable domain in full, completed from reference TRBV14 and TRBJ2-2, reads EAGVTQFPSHSVIEKGQTVTLRCDPISGHDNLYWYRRVMGKEIKFLLHFVKESKQDESGMPNNRFLAERTGGTYSTLKVQPAELEDSGVYFCASSRQGTGELFFGEGSRLTVL.

This chain uses TRBV24-1 with TRBJ2-7; 9 nucleotides agree with TRBD1. The CDR3 runs 15 residues. Germline CDR1 reads KGHDR; CDR2 reads SFDVKD. V shed 4 bases and J 1 base; nucleotides not matched to a gene: 4. CDR3: CATSDTGTGSYEQYF. In DNA form, the CDR3 reads TGTGCCACCAGTGACACCGGGACAGGGTCCTACGAGCAGTACTTC.

This clone was detected only a few times. CDR3 loop: CASSFDRFNSPLHF. The DNA of the CDR3 is TGTGCCAGCAGCTTCGACAGGTTTAATTCACCCCTCCACTTT. The chain employs TRBV7-9 and TRBJ1-6, with D tentatively TRBD1 (6 bases). The CDR3 length is 14 residues. Trimming shortened V by 3 bases and J by 6 bases, and 9 bases separated the two germline ends. The germline V gene has CDR1 SEHNR and CDR2 FQNEAQ (reference sequence).

This chain uses TRBV5-1 with TRBJ1-5, with D possibly being TRBD1 (5 bases). This CDR3 spans 15 amino acids. Per germline, CDR1 SGHRS and CDR2 YFSETQ. Trimming left V 1 base short and J 3 bases short, with 11 bases between. The CDR3 spells CASSLSGGDNQPQHF. The CDR3, as DNA: TGCGCCAGCAGCTTGTCCGGGGGAGACAATCAGCCCCAGCATTTT. Combining the CDR3 with reference TRBV5-1 and TRBJ1-5 gives the whole variable domain KAGVTQTPRYLIKTRGQQVTLSCSPISGHRSVSWYQQTPGQGLQFLFEYFSETQRNKGNFPGRFSGRQFSNSRSEMNVSTLELGDSALYLCASSLSGGDNQPQHFGDGTRLSIL.

J is TRBJ2-6 and V is TRBV5-1, with TRBD1 matching 9 bases. The J segment lost 4 bases and the V segment lost 0 bases, leaving 8 bases of the junction unmatched. This CDR3 is built from 18 residues. Per the germline V gene, CDR1 is SGHRS and CDR2 is YFSETQ. The CDR3 DNA follows: TGCGCCAGCAGCTTGGCAGGGACAGGGTCCCCGGGGGCCAACGTCCTGACTTTC. Its protein is CASSLAGTGSPGANVLTF.

The chain uses TRBV4-3 and TRBJ1-1; perhaps TRBD1 as D (6 bases). CDR3 length equals 14 residues. Germline-derived CDR1 and CDR2 are LGHNA and YSLEER. The V end lost 1 base, the J end lost 2 bases, and 8 bases lay between the germline ends. The DNA for the CDR3 is TGCGCCAGCAGCCAAGGGACAGTTAACACTGAAGCTTTCTTT. It encodes CASSQGTVNTEAFF.

The chain combines TRBV19 with TRBJ1-2; 7 bases fit TRBD1. The CDR3 totals 16 residues. The ends lost 6 bases at V and 3 bases at J; junction bases unmatched: 13. Germline CDR1 is LNHDA and CDR2 is SQIVND (reference sequence). CDR3 region: CASRFPTGDMYYGYTF. CDR3 bases: TGTGCCAGTAGATTCCCAACAGGGGATATGTACTATGGCTACACCTTC.

V is TRBV6-5 and J is TRBJ1-1, with unresolved D. The germline CDR1 and CDR2 sequences are MNHEY and SVGAGI. V was clipped by 0 bases and J by 5 bases, with 13 bases between them. This CDR3 has 15 residues. CDR3 in amino acids: CASSYSAGRRTEAFF. The CDR3 DNA follows: TGTGCCAGCAGTTACTCCGCTGGGAGGCGGACTGAAGCTTTCTTT.

V and J are TRBV7-8 and TRBJ2-7; 8 bases match TRBD1. The V segment lost 4 bases and the J segment 4 bases; nucleotides outside the gene matches: 9. Germline V gene data show CDR1 as SGHVS and CDR2 as FQNEAQ. The CDR3 has 15 amino acids. In nucleotides, the CDR3 is TGTGCCAGCAGCTCCCTACCAGGGGGCATTTACGAGCAGTACTTC. Translated: CASSSLPGGIYEQYF.

This chain uses TRBV7-2 with TRBJ2-3, with TRBD2 matching 7 bases. This CDR3 spans 16 amino acids. Germline CDR1 is SGHTA and CDR2 is FQGNSA. After removal of 1 base from V and 2 bases from J, the junction contained 6 bases not matched to a gene. The chain's CDR3 is CASSLVWGRATDTQYF. CDR3 nucleotides: TGTGCCAGCAGCTTAGTTTGGGGGAGGGCCACAGATACGCAGTATTTT. Supplemented by reference TRBV7-2 and TRBJ2-3, the full variable domain reads GAGVSQSPSNKVTEKGKDVELRCDPISGHTALYWYRQSLGQGLEFLIYFQGNSAPDKSGLPSDRFSAERTGGSVSTLTIQRTQQEDSAVYLCASSLVWGRATDTQYFGPGTRLTVL.

The J gene is TRBJ2-5, the V gene TRBV11-2, with TRBD1 matching 12 bases. J gave up 4 bases and V 3 bases, and 9 bases lay outside the gene matches. CDR1 and CDR2 from the germline V gene are SGHAT and FQNNGV. The CDR3 runs 17 residues. The CDR3 protein is CASSLGRDRGLRETQYF. The CDR3 bases are TGTGCCAGCAGCTTGGGCCGGGACAGGGGGCTACGAGAGACCCAGTACTTC.

V gene TRBV7-9 combines with J gene TRBJ2-1; the match to TRBD2 covers 7 bases. Germline V gene data show CDR1 as SEHNR and CDR2 as FQNEAQ (reference sequence). V lost 1 base, J lost 7 bases, and 7 bases stayed unmatched. The CDR3 covers 15 residues. Written as DNA, the CDR3 is TGTGCCAGCAGCTTAGTGTTGGGAGGGGAGAATGAGCAGTTCTTC. This sequence encodes CASSLVLGGENEQFF.

The chain recombines TRBV4-3 with TRBJ1-4; 7 bases match TRBD1. In germline, CDR1 is LGHNA, CDR2 YSLEER. The CDR3 length is 16 residues. The trim removed 5 bases at V and 0 bases at J, leaving 6 bases unmatched. CDR3 nucleotide sequence: TGCGCCAGCAGCTTTCAGACAGGGACAACTAATGAAAAACTGTTTTTT. Translation: CASSFQTGTTNEKLFF.

This clone was seen once. The rearrangement uses TRBV5-3 and TRBJ2-1, with a tentative D call TRBD1 (5 bases). TRBV5-3 qualifies as an ORF whose function is uncertain. The CDR3 length is 15 residues. V shed 4 bases and J shed 7 bases, with 18 bases lying between them. The CDR3 sequence: CARSRVRAGQNEQFF. As DNA, the CDR3 is TGTGCCAGAAGCCGAGTTAGGGCAGGGCAGAATGAGCAGTTCTTC.

The rearrangement uses TRBV2 and TRBJ2-2; possible D gene TRBD2, 6 bases. Trimming took 6 bases from V and 0 from J, leaving 8 bases between them. Germline values: CDR1 SNHLY, CDR2 FYNNEI. The CDR3 has 14 amino acids. CDR3 sequence reads: CASRGGANTGELFF. In nucleotides, the CDR3 is TGTGCCAGCAGGGGCGGGGCGAACACCGGGGAGCTGTTTTTT.

The V call is TRBV28, the J call TRBJ1-5; D is ambiguous. CDR1 and CDR2 (germline): MDHEN, SYDVKM. V lost 3 bases to trimming and J lost 3 bases, with 9 bases between them. There are 14 residues in the CDR3. The CDR3 region has the DNA TGTGCCAGCAGTTTCAGGTTACTCAATCAGCCCCAGCATTTT. Protein product: CASSFRLLNQPQHF.

This sequence joins TRBV30 and TRBJ2-4; 8 bases are a match to TRBD1. The J segment lost 0 bases and the V segment lost 2 bases, leaving 9 bases of the junction unmatched. Germline loops: CDR1 GTSNPN, CDR2 SVGIG (reference sequence). The CDR3 length is 17 residues. CDR3 coding DNA: TGTGCCTGGAGTACAACAGGGGGGCCATTAGCCAAAAACATTCAGTACTTC. Amino acid sequence: CAWSTTGGPLAKNIQYF.

The chain combines TRBV27 with TRBJ1-1; D ambiguous. The germline CDR1 and CDR2 sequences are MNHEY and SMNVEV (reference sequence). This CDR3 comprises 14 residues. Trimming stripped 3 bases from V and 7 bases from J, with 15 bases between. The CDR3 loop is CASSFVSGGNEAFF. CDR3 nucleotide sequence: TGTGCCAGCAGTTTCGTTAGTGGAGGGAATGAAGCTTTCTTT.

This clone appeared a single time. This chain connects TRBV11-2 to TRBJ1-1, with D perhaps matching TRBD1 (5 bases). V was cut by 2 bases and J by 7 bases, with 14 bases left in between. This CDR3 contains 14 residues. The germline CDR1 and CDR2 sequences are SGHAT and FQNNGV. The CDR3 bases are TGTGCCAGCAGCTTAAAACAGGTACCGGGTGAAGCTTTCTTT. Protein sequence: CASSLKQVPGEAFF.

In its sample, this clone was seen a few times. The V gene is TRBV9, the J gene TRBJ2-2; D gene uncertain. V dropped 0 bases and J dropped 0 bases, with 9 bases sitting between them. CDR1 and CDR2 from the germline V gene are SGDLS and YYNGEE. CDR3 length: 16 residues. The DNA of the CDR3 is TGTGCCAGCAGCGTAGATGGAGCCCCGAACACCGGGGAGCTGTTTTTT. Amino acids: CASSVDGAPNTGELFF.